This T cell receptor beta chain emerged from a study of T cells in women clearing cervical HPV infection. Points from the study as a whole: CIN3+ cases had significantly higher TCR richness than controls; evenness did not differ. Richness differences could reflect unmeasured T-cell content per sample.

Sequencing used immunoSEQ multiplex PCR; TCRdb keeps in-frame clones, though not all of them. This table lists under 30,000 clones. Turning to this clone: What it recognizes is unknown. The sequence runs out 3 residues before the end of the CDR3; the remainder is reconstructed from the germline J gene.

Looked up from germline, CDR1 is SGHAT and CDR2 is FQNNGV. This CDR3 is 13 amino acids long. The ends were cut back, 4 bases at V and 6 bases at J, with 10 bases in the middle. Cervical HPV DNA detected by MY09/MY11 PCR, typed by dot-blot. The TCR sequence derives from a woman aged 18-70 years with a cervical HPV16 infection that either progressed to CIN3+ or cleared (not recorded which). The specimen sequenced was blood buffy coat. The V call is TRBV11-2, the J call TRBJ2-1, with D perhaps matching TRBD1 (5 bases). The CDR3 region is CASSSAGSNEQFF. Partial CDR3 DNA: TGTGCCAGCAGCTCGGCAGGGTCCAATGAG.